A selection of T cell receptor beta chains follows, all from one sample in a study of T cells in Graves' hyperthyroidism and ophthalmopathy. TCRdb re-analysed the multiplex PCR reads in MiXCR, keeping a single row per CDR3 protein. The data show 530,000 or so distinct CDR3 sequences, about 43% seen once. Sequencing was performed on peripheral blood or thyroid tissue (not recorded which). The receptors derive from a woman aged 18-35 years with Graves' hyperthyroidism. Both conserved end residues are part of each CDR3. The D gene is left open where the match is weak. Clone size, where shown, is once, few, many, or a class for clones that have expanded.

-	TRBV14	few	TRBJ2-3	CASSQDGHYTDTQYF	TGTGCCAGCAGCCAAGACGGACACTACACAGATACGCAGTATTTT
TRBD1	TRBV20-1	many	TRBJ1-1	CSATDREVAEAFF	TGCAGTGCTACGGACAGGGAGGTGGCTGAAGCTTTCTTT
-	TRBV5-4	many	TRBJ2-2	CASSASLGDSYTGELFF	TGTGCCAGCAGCGCCTCCCTCGGGGACTCATACACCGGGGAGCTGTTTTTT
TRBD2	TRBV10-3	-	TRBJ2-1	CASSLVGLAGGPYEQFF	TGTGCCAGCAGCCTCGTGGGTCTAGCGGGAGGGCCATATGAGCAGTTCTTC
TRBD2	TRBV7-9	few	TRBJ2-1	CASSAAGRLQFF	TGTGCCAGCAGCGCAGCGGGGCGACTTCAGTTCTTC
TRBD1	TRBV29-1	-	TRBJ1-2	CSGGGTGGYGYTF	TGCAGCGGAGGCGGGACAGGGGGCTATGGCTACACCTTC
TRBD1	TRBV6-5	many	TRBJ1-5	CASSPRTLTGENQPQHF	TGTGCCAGCAGCCCCAGAACCTTGACAGGGGAGAATCAGCCCCAGCATTTT
-	TRBV4-3	many	TRBJ2-7	CASSQVRLPSNEQYF	TGCGCCAGCAGCCAAGTGAGGCTACCATCGAACGAGCAGTACTTC
TRBD2	TRBV29-1	many	TRBJ2-2	CSVREGANPNTGELFF	TGCAGCGTTAGGGAGGGAGCTAACCCGAACACCGGGGAGCTGTTTTTT
TRBD1	TRBV12-5	-	TRBJ1-1	CASGFQRDRANTEAFF	TGTGCTAGTGGTTTTCAACGCGACAGGGCGAACACTGAAGCTTTCTTT
TRBD1	TRBV5-1	many	TRBJ2-7	CASSLLGQTSSYEQYF	TGCGCCAGCAGCTTATTGGGACAGACAAGCTCCTACGAGCAGTACTTC
TRBD2	TRBV15	-	TRBJ2-7	CATSRDPGGRASYEQYF	TGTGCCACCAGCAGAGATCCCGGCGGGAGGGCCTCCTACGAGCAGTACTTC
-	TRBV7-4	-	TRBJ2-7	CASTRGEQYF	TGTGCCAGCACCCGGGGGGAGCAGTACTTC
-	TRBV29-1	-	TRBJ1-2	CSVGPGFSYTF	TGCAGCGTGGGACCCGGATTTAGCTACACCTTC
-	TRBV13	many	TRBJ1-4	CASSFKRPIEKLFF	TGTGCCAGCAGCTTTAAACGACCGATTGAAAAACTGTTTTTT
-	TRBV7-9	-	TRBJ2-7	CASQAGLGNEQYF	TGTGCCAGCCAGGCAGGCCTGGGGAATGAGCAGTACTTC
-	TRBV19	-	TRBJ1-2	CASARGSTGKNYGYTF	TGTGCCAGTGCTAGAGGATCGACAGGAAAAAACTATGGCTACACCTTC
-	TRBV20-1	many	TRBJ1-1	CSAVPGHLNTEAFF	TGCAGTGCTGTTCCGGGACACCTGAACACTGAAGCTTTCTTT
-	TRBV7-8	-	TRBJ1-3	CASSPYGGDTIYF	TGTGCCAGCAGCCCTTACGGGGGCGACACCATATATTTT
TRBD2	TRBV20-1	-	TRBJ2-3	CSARVAAGATDTQYF	TGCAGTGCTAGAGTCGCCGCGGGAGCCACAGATACGCAGTATTTT
-	TRBV7-9	-	TRBJ2-7	CASSPGHSSYEQYF	TGTGCCAGCAGTCCCGGACACAGCTCCTACGAGCAGTACTTC
-	TRBV19	many	TRBJ1-4	CASSSPGRRNEKLFF	TGTGCCAGTAGCAGCCCGGGACGGCGGAATGAAAAACTGTTTTTT
-	TRBV11-1	many	TRBJ1-1	CASSSQGKAFF	TGTGCCAGCAGCTCACAGGGTAAAGCTTTCTTT
-	TRBV2	-	TRBJ1-1	CASRKALAGGLDAFF	TGTGCCAGCAGAAAGGCTCTAGCGGGAGGGCTGGATGCTTTCTTT
-	TRBV6-5	many	TRBJ2-7	CASSYSGGNSYEQYF	TGTGCCAGCAGTTACTCTGGCGGGAACTCCTACGAGCAGTACTTC
-	TRBV7-2	-	TRBJ2-3	CASSLDTSLTDTQYF	TGTGCCAGCAGCTTGGACACCTCACTCACAGATACGCAGTATTTT
TRBD2	TRBV9	-	TRBJ2-5	CASSVVASGETQYF	TGTGCCAGCAGCGTAGTGGCTAGCGGAGAGACCCAGTACTTC
-	TRBV2	-	TRBJ2-2	CASGNRGLFF	TGTGCCAGCGGGAATAGGGGGCTGTTTTTT
-	TRBV20-1	-	TRBJ2-3	CSAGSGEADTQYF	TGCAGTGCTGGATCGGGAGAAGCAGATACGCAGTATTTT
-	TRBV12-3/TRBV12-4	-	TRBJ1-2	CASSSNPGGARNYGHTF	TGTGCCAGCAGCTCGAACCCCGGAGGCGCGCGTAACTATGGCCACACCTTC
-	TRBV4-1	many	TRBJ1-4	CASSRIPNEKLFF	TGCGCCAGCAGTAGGATTCCTAATGAAAAACTGTTTTTT
TRBD1	TRBV25-1	-	TRBJ1-2	CASSEYSPGQGYTF	TGTGCCAGCAGTGAATATTCACCGGGACAGGGGTACACCTTC
-	TRBV7-2	-	TRBJ2-2	CASSLVGNFGLRTAGELFF	TGTGCCAGCAGCTTAGTCGGTAATTTCGGTCTGAGGACGGCCGGGGAGCTGTTTTTT
TRBD2	TRBV7-9	-	TRBJ2-5	CASSLGAGSSGAKETQYF	TGTGCCAGCAGCTTAGGAGCGGGGAGCTCTGGGGCCAAAGAGACCCAGTACTTC
TRBD2	TRBV7-9	many	TRBJ2-7	CASSPVWGGRNEQYF	TGTGCCAGCAGCCCGGTGTGGGGGGGGAGGAACGAGCAGTACTTC
-	TRBV20-1	-	TRBJ2-5	CSARAQDSLAETQYF	TGCAGTGCTAGAGCTCAGGACAGTCTTGCCGAGACCCAGTACTTC
TRBD2	TRBV2	few	TRBJ2-7	CASSPPIAGVHEQYF	TGTGCCAGCTCTCCTCCTATAGCGGGAGTCCACGAGCAGTACTTC
TRBD2	TRBV29-1	-	TRBJ2-7	CSVEGGIAVGTYEQYF	TGCAGCGTTGAGGGGGGGATAGCGGTAGGGACCTACGAGCAGTACTTC
-	TRBV4-3	few	TRBJ1-5	CASSPVHRDYSNQPQHF	TGCGCCAGCAGCCCAGTACACAGAGACTATAGCAATCAGCCCCAGCATTTT